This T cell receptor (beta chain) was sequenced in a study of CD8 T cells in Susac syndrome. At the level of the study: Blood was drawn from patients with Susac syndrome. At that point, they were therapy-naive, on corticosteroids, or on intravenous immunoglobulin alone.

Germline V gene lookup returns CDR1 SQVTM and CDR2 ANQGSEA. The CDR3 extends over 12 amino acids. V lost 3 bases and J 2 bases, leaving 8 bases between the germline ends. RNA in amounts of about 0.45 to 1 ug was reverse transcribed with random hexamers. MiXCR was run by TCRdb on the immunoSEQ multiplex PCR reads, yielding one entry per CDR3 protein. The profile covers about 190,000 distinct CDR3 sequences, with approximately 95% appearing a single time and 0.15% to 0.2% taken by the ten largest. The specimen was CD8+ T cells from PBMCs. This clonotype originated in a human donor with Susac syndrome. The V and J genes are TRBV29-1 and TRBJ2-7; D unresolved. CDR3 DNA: TGCAGCGTTGAGGGATCAGCCTACGAGCAGTACTTC. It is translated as CSVEGSAYEQYF.